This T cell receptor (beta chain) is from a study of cytomegalovirus exposure and HLA in healthy donors. Across the study: Assignment to the Caucasian-associated ancestry cluster applied to around 80% of the approximately 400 genotyped donors.

General observations from the study: HLA allele associations emerged for roughly 16,000 TCR beta sequences in a later analysis, at 0.05 false discovery rate.

The V end lost 2 bases, the J end lost 2 bases, and 10 bases lay between the germline ends. From germline, CDR1 is SGHTA and CDR2 FQGNSA. The CDR3 totals 14 residues. The PCR employed 60 Vbeta primers together with 13 Jbeta primers. Using immunoSEQ multiplex PCR, the repertoire was profiled, and TCRdb retains in-frame clones only, with some absent. This sample has about 190,000 clones, with about three quarters found just once. As to this clone: Antigen specificity is unknown.

The chain uses TRBV7-2 and TRBJ2-7; D gene uncertain. Sequenced input: PBMCs. This TCR was recovered from a woman in her thirties in good health and CMV-seropositive. The CDR3 is CASSLSSVTYEQYF. CDR3 nucleotides: TGTGCCAGCAGCTTAAGCTCTGTGACCTACGAGCAGTACTTC.